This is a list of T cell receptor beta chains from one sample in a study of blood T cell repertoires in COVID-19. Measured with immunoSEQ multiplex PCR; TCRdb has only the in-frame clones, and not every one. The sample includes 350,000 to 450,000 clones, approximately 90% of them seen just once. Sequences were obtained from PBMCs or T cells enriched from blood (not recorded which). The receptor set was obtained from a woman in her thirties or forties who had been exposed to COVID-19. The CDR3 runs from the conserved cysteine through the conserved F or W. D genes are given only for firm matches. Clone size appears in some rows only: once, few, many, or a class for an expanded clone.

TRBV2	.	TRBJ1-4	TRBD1	CATAGGTSEKLFF	TGTGCCACCGCAGGGGGCACTAGTGAAAAACTGTTTTTT
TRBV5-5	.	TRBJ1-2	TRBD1	CASSQGQSYGYTF	TGTGCCAGCAGCCAGGGACAGTCCTATGGCTACACCTTC
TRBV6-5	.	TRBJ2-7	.	CASSRHKDYEQYF	TGTGCCAGCAGCCGACACAAGGATTACGAGCAGTACTTC
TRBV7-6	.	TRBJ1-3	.	CASSGRRAGSSGNTIYF	TGTGCCAGCAGCGGTAGGAGGGCCGGGAGCTCTGGAAACACCATATATTTT
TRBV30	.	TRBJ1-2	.	CAWSVRIGYGYTF	TGTGCCTGGAGTGTACGCATCGGCTATGGCTACACCTTC
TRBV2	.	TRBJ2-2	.	CASKASAGELFF	TGTGCCAGCAAAGCGTCCGCAGGGGAGCTGTTTTTT
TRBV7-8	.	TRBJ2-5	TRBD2	CASSPSGGPETQYF	TGTGCCAGCAGCCCCTCGGGGGGGCCAGAGACCCAGTACTTC
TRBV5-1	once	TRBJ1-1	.	CASSSRGANTEAFF	TGCGCCAGCAGCTCCCGGGGGGCGAACACTGAAGCTTTCTTT
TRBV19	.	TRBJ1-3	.	CATTTLSGNTIYF	TGTGCCACGACAACGTTATCTGGAAACACCATATATTTT
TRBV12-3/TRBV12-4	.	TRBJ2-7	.	CASSLQVTYEQYF	TGTGCCAGCAGTTTACAGGTCACCTACGAGCAGTACTTC
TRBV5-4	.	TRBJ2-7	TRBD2	CASSSGTSGSYEQYF	TGTGCCAGCAGCTCCGGGACTAGCGGCTCCTACGAGCAGTACTTC
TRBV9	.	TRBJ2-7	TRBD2	CASSGGTSGALYF	TGTGCCAGCAGCGGGGGGACTAGCGGGGCCCTGTACTTC
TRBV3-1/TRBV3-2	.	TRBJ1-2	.	CASSQVQRENYGYTF	TGTGCCAGCAGCCAGGTCCAGAGGGAGAACTATGGCTACACCTTC
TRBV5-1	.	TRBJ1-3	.	CASREGLVGNTIYF	TGCGCCAGCCGGGAAGGGCTGGTTGGAAACACCATATATTTT
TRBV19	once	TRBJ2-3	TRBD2	CASSIGASGVDTQYF	TGTGCCAGTAGTATAGGGGCTAGCGGCGTAGATACGCAGTATTTT
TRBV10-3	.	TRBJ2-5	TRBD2	CATKAGGRWETQYF	TGTGCCACCAAAGCGGGGGGCCGGTGGGAGACCCAGTACTTC
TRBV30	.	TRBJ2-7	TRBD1	CAWDRGTPEQYF	TGTGCCTGGGACAGGGGAACTCCCGAGCAGTACTTC
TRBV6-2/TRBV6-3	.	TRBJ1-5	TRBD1	CASSSPHRGNQPQHF	TGTGCCAGCAGTTCGCCTCACAGGGGTAATCAGCCCCAGCATTTT
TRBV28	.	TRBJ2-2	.	CASSLVGNTGELFF	TGTGCCAGCAGTTTAGTCGGGAACACCGGGGAGCTGTTTTTT
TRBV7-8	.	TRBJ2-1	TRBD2	CASSPRGLAGVQNVNEQFF	TGTGCCAGCAGCCCCAGGGGGCTAGCGGGGGTCCAAAACGTCAATGAGCAGTTCTTC
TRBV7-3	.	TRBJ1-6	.	CASSSQGAANSPLHF	TGTGCCAGCAGCTCGCAGGGTGCGGCTAATTCACCCCTCCACTTT
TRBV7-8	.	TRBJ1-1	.	CASSLVPDREAFF	TGTGCCAGCAGCTTAGTCCCGGACAGAGAAGCTTTCTTT
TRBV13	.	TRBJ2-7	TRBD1	CASSRGQGAYEQYF	TGTGCCAGCAGCCGGGGACAGGGGGCATACGAGCAGTACTTC
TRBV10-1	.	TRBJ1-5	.	CASSAGNNQPQHF	TGCGCCAGCAGTGCAGGGAACAATCAGCCCCAGCATTTT
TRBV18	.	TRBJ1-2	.	CASSPMSSGGGYGYTF	TGTGCCAGCTCACCAATGTCATCGGGGGGAGGCTATGGCTACACCTTC
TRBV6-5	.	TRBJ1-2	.	CASGPRGLGYGYTF	TGTGCCAGCGGCCCCCGGGGACTGGGCTATGGCTACACCTTC
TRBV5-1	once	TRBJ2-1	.	CASSLYGDYNEQFF	TGCGCCAGCAGCTTGTACGGGGATTACAATGAGCAGTTCTTC
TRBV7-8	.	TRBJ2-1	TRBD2	CASSLLQAGSSYNEQFF	TGTGCCAGCAGCTTACTTCAAGCGGGAAGCTCCTACAATGAGCAGTTCTTC
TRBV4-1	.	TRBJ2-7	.	CASSQDLTRLAFSYEQYF	TGCGCCAGCAGCCAAGATCTTACAAGGCTAGCCTTCTCCTACGAGCAGTACTTC
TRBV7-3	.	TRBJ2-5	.	CASSLSGASVYETQYF	TGTGCCAGCAGCTTAAGTGGGGCTAGCGTTTACGAGACCCAGTACTTC
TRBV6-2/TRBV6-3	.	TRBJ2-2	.	CASSYGAKGTGELFF	TGTGCCAGCAGTTACGGGGCGAAGGGCACCGGGGAGCTGTTTTTT
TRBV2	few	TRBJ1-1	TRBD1	CASSRGQGAQAFF	TGTGCCAGCAGTCGAGGACAGGGGGCACAGGCTTTCTTT
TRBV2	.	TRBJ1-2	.	CASTAQAGEGYTF	TGTGCCAGCACCGCCCAGGCGGGAGAGGGCTACACCTTC
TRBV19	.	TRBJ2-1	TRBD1	CASSLPGTVNEQFF	TGTGCCAGTAGTCTTCCCGGGACAGTAAATGAGCAGTTCTTC
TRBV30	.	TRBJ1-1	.	CAWSVYTEAFF	TGTGCCTGGAGTGTCTACACTGAAGCTTTCTTT
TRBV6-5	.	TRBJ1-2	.	CASSYRQFNYGYTF	TGTGCCAGCAGTTACCGACAGTTTAACTATGGCTACACCTTC
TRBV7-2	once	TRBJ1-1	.	CASSYPGVNTEAFF	TGTGCCAGCAGCTACCCAGGGGTGAACACTGAAGCTTTCTTT
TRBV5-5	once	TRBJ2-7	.	CASSRTNEKLYEQYF	TGTGCCAGCAGCCGCACGAATGAGAAACTCTACGAGCAGTACTTC
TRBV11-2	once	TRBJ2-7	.	CASSLHASGDEQYF	TGTGCCAGCAGCTTACACGCGAGCGGAGACGAGCAGTACTTC
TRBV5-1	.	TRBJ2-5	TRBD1	CASSSTGLETQYF	TGCGCCAGCAGCTCGACAGGGTTGGAGACCCAGTACTTC
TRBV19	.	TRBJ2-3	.	CASSIVSYRTADTQYF	TGTGCCAGTAGTATAGTTAGCTATAGGACAGCAGATACGCAGTATTTT
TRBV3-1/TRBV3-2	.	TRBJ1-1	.	CASSQTQGIGTEAFF	TGTGCCAGCAGCCAGACACAGGGCATAGGGACTGAAGCTTTCTTT
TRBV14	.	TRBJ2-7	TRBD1	CASSPGTAEQYF	TGTGCCAGCAGCCCCGGGACAGCGGAGCAGTACTTC
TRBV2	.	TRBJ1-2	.	CASSDVTSNYGYTF	TGTGCCAGCAGTGACGTGACATCTAACTATGGCTACACCTTC